These 8 T cell receptor beta chains were sequenced from one sample in a study of response to subunit inactivated influenza vaccine. TCRdb fed the RT-PCR reads into MiXCR, producing one record per CDR3 protein. The data show about 570,000 distinct CDR3 sequences, about 11% seen once. In addition, the sample was reused for a study of T cells expressing NK-cell markers. That paper notes: 5'RACE template switching built TCR beta cDNA with unique molecular identifiers.

The sample was PBMCs from blood, taken on the day of vaccination. Source of these receptors: a man aged 45-65 years who received an inactivated influenza vaccine.

J is TRBJ2-2 and V is TRBV5-1; TRBD1 might be the D (5 bases). Trimming cost V 1 base and J 0 bases, with 10 bases left between them. This CDR3 has 16 residues. Germline CDR1 is SGHRS and CDR2 is YFSETQ. CDR3 region: CASSLQGPSNTGELFF. CDR3 DNA sequence: TGCGCCAGCAGCTTGCAGGGCCCCTCGAACACCGGGGAGCTGTTTTTT.

This chain joins TRBV12-3 or TRBV12-4 and TRBJ1-1; maybe TRBD1 (6 bases). V was trimmed by 11 bases and J by 5 bases, leaving 18 bases between them. The CDR3 consists of 13 residues. The CDR3 sequence is CAGTGGPGTEAFF. For the CDR3, the DNA is TGTGCCGGCACCGGGGGGCCGGGAACTGAAGCTTTCTTT.

In its sample, this clonotype was seen once. V and J are TRBV3-1 and TRBJ2-3; 10 positions agree with TRBD1. Germline V lookup: CDR1 LGHDT, CDR2 YNNKEL (reference sequence). CDR3 size: 16 residues. The J segment lost 2 bases and the V segment lost 4 bases, leaving 6 bases of the junction unmatched. In nucleotides, the CDR3 is TGTGCCAGCAGCCTTCGACAGGGGGCCTACACAGATACGCAGTATTTT. Protein sequence: CASSLRQGAYTDTQYF.

This clonotype was seen a few times. An end of the junction differs from the germline gene, which may be a read error. This chain uses TRBV7-9 with TRBJ2-5, with 8 bases that match TRBD1. The CDR3 consists of 13 residues. Germline V gene data show CDR1 as SEHNR and CDR2 as FQNEAQ (reference sequence). The CDR3 nucleotides read TGTGCCAGCAGCTCGGGACAGGTAGAGGCCCAGTACTTC. This codes for CASSSGQVEAQYF.

V is TRBV9 and J is TRBJ2-1, with D unclear. The germline V gene encodes CDR1 SGDLS and CDR2 YYNGEE. V shed 0 bases and J shed 6 bases, with 7 bases lying between them. The CDR3 is 13 residues long. CDR3 nucleotide sequence: TGTGCCAGCAGCGTAGGGCCTGTCAATGAGCAGTTCTTC. Translated, it gives CASSVGPVNEQFF.

This clonotype was picked up a small number of times. The gene calls are TRBV6-2 or TRBV6-3 and TRBJ1-5, with D perhaps matching TRBD1 (6 bases). The CDR3 extends over 13 amino acids. V lost 7 bases and J 4 bases, leaving 11 bases between the germline ends. CDR1 MNHEY and CDR2 SVGEGT come from the germline V gene. The CDR3 is CASTGVRNQPQHF. The CDR3 DNA follows: TGTGCCAGCACAGGGGTGAGAAATCAGCCCCAGCATTTT.

This clonotype showed up many times. The rearrangement uses TRBV6-1 and TRBJ2-3; no clear D gene. The CDR3 extends over 13 amino acids. Germline V lookup: CDR1 MNHNS, CDR2 SASEGT. Trimming took off 1 base at V and 9 bases at J, with 11 bases between the two ends. The CDR3 region is CASSEGRYPTQYF. The DNA of the CDR3 is TGTGCCAGCAGTGAAGGAAGGTACCCCACGCAGTATTTT.

In this sample, this clonotype turned up a few times. The rearrangement uses TRBV20-1 and TRBJ1-5; 8 bases fit TRBD1. Per germline, CDR1 DFQATT and CDR2 SNEGSKA (reference sequence). J gave up 0 bases and V 3 bases, and 1 base lay outside the gene matches. The length of the CDR3 is 14 residues. The chain's CDR3 is CSASDRGSNQPQHF. In nucleotides, the CDR3 is TGCAGTGCTAGCGACAGGGGTAGCAATCAGCCCCAGCATTTT.